This entry describes one T cell receptor beta chain. The antigen it binds to is not known. No qualities accompany the bases; no much larger clone lies one base away. From V the trimming removes 7 bases and from J it removes 7 bases, while the gene matches leave 16 bases of the junction unaccounted for. The CDR3 has 16 amino acids, counting the end cysteine and phenylalanine. CDR3 DNA only is kept here, 48 bases in frame from base 1. The germline V gene (reference sequence) provides CDR1 LNHDA and CDR2 SQIVND. For sequencing of the TCRbeta CDR3 region, genomic DNA was extracted from the sorted cells. The immunoSEQ Assay was used for sequencing of TCRbeta CDR3 regions. The table comes from immuneACCESS by way of TCRdb, which keeps in-frame sequences with V and J called. Part of the clones is missing from these tables; in studies checked, under half for an unresolved V gene and the rest for unknown reasons. The sample yields approximately 31,000 clones; approximately 86% were counted once. Of the sample, roughly 50% is held by the ten largest clones.

The trial excluded patients who had a history of autoimmune disease or who were on systemic immunosuppression. Peripheral blood for TCR sequencing was collected from all dose cohorts at baseline, on cycle 4 day 1, and on cycle 7 day 1. Samples were obtained from an open-label, multicenter, first-in-human phase I dose-escalation trial of ivuxolimab. The trial enrolled adults with locally advanced or metastatic head and neck squamous cell, hepatocellular, melanoma or renal cell carcinoma. Before TCR sequencing, CD4+ T cells and CD8+ T cells from peripheral blood were sorted into separate populations. These data come from a study of OX40 agonist ivuxolimab in advanced cancers. With regard to the full study: Ivuxolimab, which targeted the costimulatory receptor OX40 (CD134), was an agonistic, fully human IgG2 monoclonal antibody. Intravenous ivuxolimab was administered to patients every 2 weeks at six dose levels: 0.01, 0.1, 0.3, 1.5, 3 and 10 mg/kg. Among the roughly 52 dose-escalation patients, 19 had hepatocellular carcinoma, 15 or so melanoma, 9 renal cell carcinoma and 9 head and neck cancer. In the dose-escalation cohort, about four fifths of patients were male, and the mean age was 60 years with a range of roughly 23 to 90. Patients were allowed to have had prior anti-PD-1, anti-PD-L1 or anti-CTLA-4 therapy, and approximately 39% of the dose-escalation patients had been treated with checkpoint inhibitors. Partial responses occurred in three dose-escalation patients: two with cutaneous melanoma and one with hepatocellular carcinoma. The point of sequencing TCRbeta in the periphery was to test whether ivuxolimab changed TCR sequence diversity and drove clonal T-cell expansion. The monotherapy dose-escalation portion (N of about 50 patients) of the phase I ivuxolimab trial is reported in the paper.

The investigation overall reported the following: In the 0.1-3.0 mg/kg groups, partial responders were among the patients with the lowest normalized peripheral clonal expansion, particularly in CD8+ T cells. The antigen specificity of the peripheral T cells that underwent clonal expansion was not determined. Low levels of normalized T-cell clonal expansion were also seen in some nonresponding patients. After ivuxolimab, expanded clones were on average more numerous among CD8+ T cells than among CD4+ T cells. At doses from 0.1 to 3.0 mg/kg, clonal expansion was seen in both CD4+ and CD8+ blood T cells between baseline and week 6.

The sequencing used CD4+ or CD8+ T cells sorted from blood, collected in a trial of the OX40 agonist ivuxolimab. The sequence derives from an adult with an advanced solid tumor such as melanoma, head and neck, liver or kidney cancer. The chain links TRBV19 with TRBJ2-1; the central 7 bases match TRBD1. CDR3 protein: CASIPSQGQWANEQFF. Read as DNA, the sequence is TGTGCCAGTATTCCCAGTCAGGGACAGTGGGCAAATGAGCAGTTCTTC.